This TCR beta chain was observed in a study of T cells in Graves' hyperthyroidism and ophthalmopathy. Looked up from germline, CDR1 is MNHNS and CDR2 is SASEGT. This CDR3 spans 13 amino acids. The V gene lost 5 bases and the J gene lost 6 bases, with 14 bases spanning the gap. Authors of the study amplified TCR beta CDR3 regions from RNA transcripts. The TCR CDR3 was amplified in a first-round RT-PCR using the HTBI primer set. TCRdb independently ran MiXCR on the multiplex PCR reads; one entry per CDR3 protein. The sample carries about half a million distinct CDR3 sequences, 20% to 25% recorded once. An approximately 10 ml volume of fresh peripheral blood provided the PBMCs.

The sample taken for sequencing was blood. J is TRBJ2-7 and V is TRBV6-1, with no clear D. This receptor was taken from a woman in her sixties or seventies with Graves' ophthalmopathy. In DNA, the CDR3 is TGTGCCAGCAGTTACCCCGACAAAAGCGAGCAGTACTTC. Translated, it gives CASSYPDKSEQYF.